The 9 T cell receptor beta chains below were found in one sample sequenced in a study of blood T cell repertoires in COVID-19. TCRdb keeps only in-frame clones here, not all; method: immunoSEQ multiplex PCR. The sample records approximately 440,000 clones, 90% being singletons. The specimen sequenced was PBMCs or T cells enriched from blood (not recorded which). The receptor set was obtained from a young man who had recovered from COVID-19.

The rearrangement links TRBV3-1 (or the pseudogene TRBV3-2) to TRBJ2-5; 7 nucleotides match TRBD2. The germline gives CDR1 LGHDT, CDR2 YNNKEL (reference sequence). The CDR3 sequence is 15 residues long. V gave up 2 bases and J gave up 4 bases; unmatched junction bases: 7. The CDR3 coding sequence is TGTGCCAGCAGCCAACAGCTAGCGGATACAGAGACCCAGTACTTC. This encodes CASSQQLADTETQYF.

J is TRBJ1-6 and V is TRBV7-9; D possibly corresponds to TRBD1 (6 bases). CDR1 is SEHNR and CDR2 is FQNEAQ in the germline V gene (reference sequence). This CDR3 is built from 16 residues. Trimming pared 3 bases from V and 8 bases from J, leaving 17 bases between. Here the CDR3 reads CASSFTGYGHDSPLHF. CDR3 DNA: TGTGCCAGCAGCTTCACAGGGTATGGACATGATTCACCCCTCCACTTT.

The chain recombines TRBV11-2 with TRBJ2-2; D possibly corresponds to TRBD2 (5 bases). The CDR3 is made up of 15 amino acids. Per the germline V gene, CDR1 is SGHAT and CDR2 is FQNNGV. V was clipped by 5 bases and J by 4 bases, with 14 bases between them. This CDR3 reads CASSPHGVGTGELFF. The CDR3 region has the DNA TGTGCCAGCAGCCCTCACGGGGTGGGCACCGGGGAGCTGTTTTTT.

The V call is TRBV27, the J call TRBJ2-2; 7 nucleotides line up with TRBD1. J was trimmed by 4 bases and V by 5 bases; bases with no gene match: 4. The V gene's germline CDR1 is MNHEY and CDR2 SMNVEV (reference sequence). This CDR3 spans 14 amino acids. The CDR3 reads CASSTAGGTGELFF. CDR3 sequence (DNA): TGTGCCAGCAGTACGGCAGGGGGCACCGGGGAGCTGTTTTTT.

The rearrangement joins TRBV28 to TRBJ1-2; a weak D match, TRBD1 (5 bases). The CDR3 contains 13 residues. The V gene's germline CDR1 is MDHEN and CDR2 SYDVKM. Trimming took 6 bases from V and 4 from J, leaving 12 bases between them. CDR3: CASSPRASYGYTF. The DNA of the CDR3 is TGTGCCAGCAGCCCCAGGGCTTCCTATGGCTACACCTTC.

The chain carries TRBV28 and TRBJ1-5; D perhaps matches TRBD1 (5 bases). The V end was cut by 6 bases, the J end by 0 bases, with 15 bases between. There are 16 residues in the CDR3. Germline CDR1 and CDR2: MDHEN and SYDVKM. CDR3 DNA: TGTGCCAGCAGACCGGACATAATTGGTAGCAATCAGCCCCAGCATTTT. Its protein is CASRPDIIGSNQPQHF.

The V call is TRBV6-1, the J call TRBJ2-7, with D possibly being TRBD1 (5 bases). The V gene lost 3 bases and the J gene lost 0 bases, with 12 bases spanning the gap. The CDR3 is made up of 15 amino acids. Germline CDR1 reads MNHNS; CDR2 reads SASEGT. CDR3 bases: TGTGCCAGCAGTGATACAGAAAGGGGCTCCTACGAGCAGTACTTC. Its protein product is CASSDTERGSYEQYF.

This clone was counted between two and nine times. The rearrangement joins TRBV5-5 to TRBJ1-2; D perhaps matches TRBD1 (6 bases). Trimming took off 4 bases at V and 5 bases at J, with 15 bases between the two ends. CDR1 is SGHKS and CDR2 is YYEKEE in the germline V gene (reference sequence). This CDR3 contains 14 residues. The CDR3 loop reads CASSVGTSVYGYTF. CDR3 in DNA: TGTGCCAGCAGCGTCGGGACATCAGTTTATGGCTACACCTTC.

This clone has more than one count but fewer than ten. Here the CDR3 DNA reads TGTGCCAGCAGCTTCACCGGGTTCTCTAACTATGGCTACACCTTC. Protein product: CASSFTGFSNYGYTF. This chain links TRBV7-9 with TRBJ1-2; D gene unclear. V shed 3 bases and J shed 0 bases, with 11 bases lying between them. Germline CDR1 and CDR2: SEHNR and FQNEAQ (reference sequence). The CDR3 has 15 amino acids.